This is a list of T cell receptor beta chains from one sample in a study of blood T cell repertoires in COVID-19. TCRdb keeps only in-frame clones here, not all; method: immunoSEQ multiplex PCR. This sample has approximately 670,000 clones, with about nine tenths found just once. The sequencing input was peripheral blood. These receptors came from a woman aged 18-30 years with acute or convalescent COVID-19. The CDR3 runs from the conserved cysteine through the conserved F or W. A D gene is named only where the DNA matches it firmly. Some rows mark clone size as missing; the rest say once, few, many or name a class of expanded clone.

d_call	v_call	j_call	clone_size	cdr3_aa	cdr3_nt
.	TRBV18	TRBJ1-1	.	CASSPRTSTMNTEAFF	TGTGCCAGCTCACCACGGACTTCCACGATGAACACTGAAGCTTTCTTT
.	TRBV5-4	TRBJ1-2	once	CASSDDSLYGYTF	TGTGCCAGCAGCGATGACAGCTTATATGGCTACACCTTC
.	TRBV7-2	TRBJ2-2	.	CASSLGQLRRTGELFF	TGTGCCAGCAGCTTGGGGCAGCTTCGACGCACCGGGGAGCTGTTTTTT
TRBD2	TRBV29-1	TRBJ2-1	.	CSVYKRGGGNEQFF	TGCAGCGTATATAAGCGGGGGGGCGGCAATGAGCAGTTCTTC
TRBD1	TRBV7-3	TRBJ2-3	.	CASSAGGRGTDTQYF	TGTGCCAGCAGCGCAGGGGGCCGGGGCACAGATACGCAGTATTTT
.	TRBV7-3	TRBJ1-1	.	CASSLKRGGGSRNTEAFF	TGTGCCAGCAGCTTAAAGAGGGGAGGAGGAAGTCGGAACACTGAAGCTTTCTTT
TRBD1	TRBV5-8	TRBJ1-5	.	CASSLVFGTGDQPQHF	TGTGCCAGCAGCTTGGTTTTCGGGACAGGGGATCAGCCCCAGCATTTT
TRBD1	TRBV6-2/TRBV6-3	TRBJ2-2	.	CASSLGQGDTGELFF	TGTGCCAGCAGTCTTGGGCAGGGGGACACCGGGGAGCTGTTTTTT
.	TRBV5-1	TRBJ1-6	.	CASSILTAGDSPLHF	TGCGCCAGCAGCATCCTTACCGCGGGAGATTCACCCCTCCACTTT
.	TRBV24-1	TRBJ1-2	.	CATSLRGNYGYTF	TGTGCCACCAGTCTCAGGGGAAACTATGGCTACACCTTC
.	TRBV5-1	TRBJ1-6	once	CASSLDFSPLHF	TGCGCCAGCAGCTTGGACTTTTCACCCCTCCACTTT
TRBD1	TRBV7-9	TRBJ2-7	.	CASSPRQGYEQYF	TGTGCCAGCAGCCCCAGACAGGGCTACGAGCAGTACTTC
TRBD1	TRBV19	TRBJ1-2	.	CASTGRTGSYGYTF	TGTGCCAGTACCGGGCGGACAGGGTCATATGGCTACACCTTC
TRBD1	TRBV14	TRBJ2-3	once	CASRGTGPSTDTQYF	TGTGCCAGCAGAGGGACAGGTCCTAGCACAGATACGCAGTATTTT
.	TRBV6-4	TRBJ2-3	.	CASASSSTDTQYF	TGTGCCAGCGCTAGCAGCAGCACAGATACGCAGTATTTT
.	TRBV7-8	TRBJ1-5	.	CASSLGQDQPQHF	TGTGCCAGCAGCTTAGGGCAGGATCAGCCCCAGCATTTT
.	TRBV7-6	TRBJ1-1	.	CASSLVGTGGTEAFF	TGTGCCAGCAGCTTAGTCGGGACTGGAGGAACTGAAGCTTTCTTT
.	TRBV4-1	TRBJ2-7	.	CASSHPGQSKAYEQYF	TGCGCCAGCAGCCACCCCGGACAGAGTAAAGCCTACGAGCAGTACTTC
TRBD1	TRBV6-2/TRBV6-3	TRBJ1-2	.	CASSSDREVLGYGYTF	TGTGCCAGCAGCTCGGACAGGGAGGTTTTGGGCTATGGCTACACCTTC
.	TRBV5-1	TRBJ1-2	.	CASSLEGEYGYTF	TGCGCCAGCAGCTTGGAGGGGGAATATGGCTACACCTTC
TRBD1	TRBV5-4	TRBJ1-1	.	CASSLGQGARDGEAFF	TGTGCCAGCAGCTTGGGACAGGGGGCAAGGGATGGTGAAGCTTTCTTT
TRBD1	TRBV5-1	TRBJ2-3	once	CASTEDREGDTQYF	TGCGCCAGCACTGAGGACAGGGAAGGAGATACGCAGTATTTT
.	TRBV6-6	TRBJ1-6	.	CASSYSRRDGYSPLHF	TGTGCCAGCAGTTACTCGAGGCGGGACGGATATTCACCCCTCCACTTT
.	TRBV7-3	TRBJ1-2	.	CASSAGLNYGYTF	TGTGCCAGCAGTGCAGGGCTTAACTATGGCTACACCTTC
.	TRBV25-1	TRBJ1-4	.	CASSDWGDEKLFF	TGTGCCAGCAGTGATTGGGGAGATGAAAAACTGTTTTTT
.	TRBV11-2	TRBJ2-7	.	CASSPLWLGEGEQYF	TGTGCCAGCAGCCCACTCTGGCTAGGGGAAGGCGAGCAGTACTTC
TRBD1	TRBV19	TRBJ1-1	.	CASSIGRGLTDTEAFF	TGTGCCAGTAGTATCGGCAGGGGGCTGACCGACACTGAAGCTTTCTTT
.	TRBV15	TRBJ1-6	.	CATRGRGSPLHF	TGTGCCACCAGGGGGCGAGGTTCACCCCTCCACTTT
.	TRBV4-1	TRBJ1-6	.	CASSQPTVYNSPLHF	TGCGCCAGCAGCCAACCGACAGTTTATAATTCACCCCTCCACTTT
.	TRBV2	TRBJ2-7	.	CASRDRYEQYF	TGTGCCAGCAGAGACAGGTACGAGCAGTACTTC
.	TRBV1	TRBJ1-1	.	CTLFLRGSTEAFF	TGCACGCTTTTCTTACGGGGAAGTACTGAAGCTTTCTTT
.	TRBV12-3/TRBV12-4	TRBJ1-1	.	CASRLTPNTEAFF	TGTGCCAGCAGGTTGACACCGAACACTGAAGCTTTCTTT
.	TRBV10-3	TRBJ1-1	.	CAISDGGHLTEAFF	TGTGCCATCAGTGATGGGGGACACCTCACTGAAGCTTTCTTT
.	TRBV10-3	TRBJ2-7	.	CAITRDTSGEQYF	TGTGCCATCACCAGGGACACCTCCGGCGAGCAGTACTTC
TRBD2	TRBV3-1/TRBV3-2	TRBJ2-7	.	CASSLWTSGSPYEQYF	TGTGCCAGCAGCCTCTGGACTAGCGGGAGCCCCTACGAGCAGTACTTC
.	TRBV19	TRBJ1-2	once	CASSIDQAGGYTF	TGTGCCAGTAGTATAGATCAGGCTGGCGGCTACACCTTC
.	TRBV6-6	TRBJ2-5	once	CASSYDGRGGETQYF	TGTGCCAGCAGTTACGACGGAAGGGGTGGTGAGACCCAGTACTTC
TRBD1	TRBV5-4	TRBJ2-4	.	CASSPTGTGNKNIQYF	TGTGCCAGCAGCCCAACCGGGACAGGGAACAAAAACATTCAGTACTTC
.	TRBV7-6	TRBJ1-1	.	CASSLRLSGTNTEAFF	TGTGCCAGCAGCTTAAGGCTCAGCGGTACGAACACTGAAGCTTTCTTT
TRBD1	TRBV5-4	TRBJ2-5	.	CASSLAQGAGETQYF	TGTGCCAGCAGCTTGGCACAGGGGGCGGGAGAGACCCAGTACTTC
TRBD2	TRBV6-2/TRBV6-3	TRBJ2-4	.	CASSERGGLGNIQYF	TGTGCCAGCAGTGAGCGGGGGGGCCTTGGGAACATTCAGTACTTC
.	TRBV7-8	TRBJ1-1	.	CASSSGGLTEAFF	TGTGCCAGCAGCTCCGGAGGGCTCACTGAAGCTTTCTTT
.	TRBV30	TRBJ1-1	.	CAWMRAVNTEAFF	TGTGCCTGGATGCGGGCAGTCAACACTGAAGCTTTCTTT
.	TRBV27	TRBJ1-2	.	CASSLSPQGPNYGYTF	TGTGCCAGCAGTTTATCACCCCAGGGGCCTAACTATGGCTACACCTTC
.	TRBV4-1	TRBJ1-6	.	CASSPGGRNYNSPLHF	TGCGCCAGCAGCCCGGGGGGGCGAAACTATAATTCACCCCTCCACTTT